Listed below are T cell receptor beta chains from one sample, sequenced in a study of blood T cell repertoires in COVID-19. Assay used: immunoSEQ multiplex PCR; TCRdb lists only in-frame clones, some missing. Among some 170,000 clones listed, over 85% were seen once. The sample was peripheral blood. These receptor sequences come from a man aged 55-75 years with active or convalescent COVID-19. CDR3s include the opening cysteine and the closing phenylalanine or tryptophan. The D gene is left open where the match is weak. The size field is filled for only some rows; it gives once, few, many or a size class.

>TRBD1|NA|TRBJ1-2|TRBV11-2
TGTGCCAGCAGCTTAGACCCTCGACAGGGGGCTGATGGCTACACCTTC
CASSLDPRQGADGYTF
>NA|NA|TRBJ1-3|TRBV5-1
TGCGCCAGCAGCCCCGGGGGGCCTAGCTCTGGAAACACCATATATTTT
CASSPGGPSSGNTIYF
>TRBD2|NA|TRBJ2-5|TRBV7-7
TGTGCCAGCAGCTTAGATAGACTAGCGGGAGGAAGTACCCAGTACTTC
CASSLDRLAGGSTQYF
>NA|NA|TRBJ2-3|TRBV20-1
TGCAGTGTCAGGGTTTCAGATACGCAGTATTTT
CSVRVSDTQYF
>NA|few|TRBJ2-7|TRBV6-1
TGTGCCAGCAGTGAATTGGAGGGTTCCTACGAGCAGTACTTC
CASSELEGSYEQYF
>TRBD1|NA|TRBJ2-2|TRBV5-4
TGTGCCAGCAGCCACGGACAGGGTAACACCGGGGAGCTGTTTTTT
CASSHGQGNTGELFF
>NA|NA|TRBJ2-3|TRBV11-3
TGTGCCAGCTCTCCTAGACGTTTCACAGATACGCAGTATTTT
CASSPRRFTDTQYF
>NA|NA|TRBJ2-3|TRBV6-4
TGTGCCAGCAGTCCACTTTTCCGGGAACGCACAGATACGCAGTATTTT
CASSPLFRERTDTQYF
>NA|NA|TRBJ2-7|TRBV6-5
TGTGCCACCAATAGCCGGGTCTCGAGCTCCTACGAGCAGTACTTC
CATNSRVSSSYEQYF
>TRBD1|NA|TRBJ1-1|TRBV19
TGTGCCAGTAGTATACAGGGGGCGGGGGAAGCTTTCTTT
CASSIQGAGEAFF
>NA|NA|TRBJ2-7|TRBV12-3/TRBV12-4
TGTGCCAGCAGTCTTGGACGGGGATACGAGCAGTACTTC
CASSLGRGYEQYF
>NA|NA|TRBJ1-1|TRBV19
TGTGCCAGTAGTACCAGGGGCTACACTGAAGCTTTCTTT
CASSTRGYTEAFF
>TRBD2|NA|TRBJ2-5|TRBV6-5
TGTGCCAGCAGCCCGGGACTAGCGGGTGAGACCCAGTACTTC
CASSPGLAGETQYF
>TRBD2|NA|TRBJ2-5|TRBV18
TGTGCCAGCTCACCTGAAACGGGGGGCCAAGAGACCCAGTACTTC
CASSPETGGQETQYF
>NA|once|TRBJ1-1|TRBV19
TGTGCCAGTAGTCCCTTCGGTCCGGTCACTGAAGCTTTCTTT
CASSPFGPVTEAFF
>TRBD1|NA|TRBJ2-7|TRBV18
TGTGCCAGCTCACTTCTCACCGGGACAGGGTCCTACGAGCAGTACTTC
CASSLLTGTGSYEQYF